This TCR beta chain was observed in a study of post-analysis software for immune sequencing data. Comment on this clonotype: Antigen specificity is unknown.

Per germline, CDR1 MDHEN and CDR2 SYDVKM. Trimming removed 6 bases from V and 1 base from J, with 9 bases in between. There are 13 residues in the CDR3. TCR beta cDNA libraries had unique molecular identifiers. TCRdb independently ran MiXCR on the PCR reads; one entry per CDR3 protein. The data hold about 500,000 distinct CDR3 sequences, with approximately 45% observed a single time. Findings and caveats of the study: In patients, TRBV5-6, TRBV5-1 and TRBV20-1 belonged to five TRBV segments found more frequently than in controls.

The V gene is TRBV28, the J gene TRBJ1-1; D is ambiguous. The sequence came from a girl aged 10-17 years with multiple sclerosis. The sequencing input was blood. This CDR3 is CASSGRRNTEAFF. CDR3 sequence (DNA): TGTGCCAGCAGCGGGAGGAGGAACACTGAAGCTTTCTTT.